The entry below gives a single T cell receptor beta chain sequence along with its context. What it binds is not known. This specimen belongs to a study of cytomegalovirus exposure and HLA in healthy donors. Study results and caveats: A previous analysis found most TCR beta V segments productive roughly 87% or roughly 30% of the time. Later examination showed HLA-associated TCR beta chains had greater clonal expansion than equally common others. As a later analysis showed, a missense DCLRE1C variant was linked to trimming of TCR beta V- and J-genes.

Looked up from germline, CDR1 is SGHNT and CDR2 is YYREEE (reference sequence). V lost 4 bases and J 5 bases, leaving 12 bases between the germline ends. The CDR3 length is 13 residues. PCR primers comprised 60 Vbeta and 13 Jbeta primers. Clones were sequenced by immunoSEQ multiplex PCR, and TCRdb holds only the in-frame ones, with some missing. The table shows about 160,000 clones, with approximately 71% occurring only once. The source material was PBMCs. This clonotype was sampled from a male donor in good health and CMV-seronegative. The chain recombines TRBV5-4 with TRBJ1-1; tentatively, D is TRBD1 (5 bases). The CDR3: CASSLGGGTEAFF. The CDR3 DNA is TGTGCCAGCAGCCTCGGGGGGGGAACTGAAGCTTTCTTT.